These T cell receptor beta chains were read from a single sample in a study of radiotherapy plus CTLA-4 blockade in lung cancer. Sequencing was performed with immunoSEQ multiplex PCR; in TCRdb, only in-frame clones are kept and a portion is missing. The repertoire consists of 95,000 to 150,000 clones, with approximately 90% occurring once and the leading ten covering 6.9%. The sequenced sample was peripheral blood, obtained from a patient treated with radiotherapy plus ipilimumab. The receptors stem from a human donor with non-small cell lung cancer that progressed on radiotherapy plus ipilimumab. Both conserved end residues are part of each CDR3. A D gene is named only where the DNA matches it firmly. A clone size is listed for some rows: how often the clone was seen (once, few, many), or a class if it is expanded.

size | D | J | V | DNA | CDR3
. | TRBD2 | TRBJ2-1 | TRBV7-9 | TGTGCCAGCAGCGACCTTAGCGGGAGGGCCCTCGCGAATGAGCAGTTCTTC | CASSDLSGRALANEQFF
few | TRBD1 | TRBJ2-7 | TRBV11-2 | TGTGCCAGCAGCTTAGTCCGGGACAGGGTTGGGTCCAAGCAGTACTTC | CASSLVRDRVGSKQYF
. | . | TRBJ2-7 | TRBV30 | TGTGCCTGGGCGACCCGGTTGAGGGAGGAAGGCGAGCAGTACTTC | CAWATRLREEGEQYF
. | . | TRBJ2-1 | TRBV10-3 | TGTGCCATCAGTGAGTCCGAGCGGGAGCAGTTCTTC | CAISESEREQFF
. | TRBD1 | TRBJ2-7 | TRBV27 | TGTGCCAGCAGTTTATCATCCGGAGCAGGGGGCGCCTACGAGCAGTACTTC | CASSLSSGAGGAYEQYF
once | TRBD2 | TRBJ2-2 | TRBV6-1 | TGTGCCAGCATGCGGGGGACCGGGGAGCTGTTTTTT | CASMRGTGELFF
. | . | TRBJ2-1 | TRBV7-9 | TGTGCCAGCAGCCCCCCCGGCTTCGGGAGTGGGTACAATGAGCAGTTCTTC | CASSPPGFGSGYNEQFF
. | . | TRBJ2-1 | TRBV10-3 | TGTGCCATTCAGACCGAACATACGGGGGCGATCTACAATGAGCAGTTCTTC | CAIQTEHTGAIYNEQFF
. | TRBD2 | TRBJ2-3 | TRBV7-8 | TGTGCCAGCAGGGCCGGGACTAGCGGGAGGGATACGCAGTATTTT | CASRAGTSGRDTQYF
. | . | TRBJ2-2 | TRBV19 | TGTGCCAGTAAAGAGCATACGAACACCGGGGAGCTGTTTTTT | CASKEHTNTGELFF
. | TRBD2 | TRBJ2-1 | TRBV15 | TGTGCCACCAGCATCCGACTAGCGGGAGGAGGAAGAGATGAGCAGTTCTTC | CATSIRLAGGGRDEQFF
. | . | TRBJ2-3 | TRBV5-1 | TGCGCCAGCGGGGGGACTAGCACAGATACGCAGTATTTT | CASGGTSTDTQYF
. | TRBD1 | TRBJ1-1 | TRBV5-4 | TGTGCCAGCAGCTCAACAGGGGTGGACACTGAAGCTTTCTTT | CASSSTGVDTEAFF
. | . | TRBJ1-6 | TRBV11-3 | TGTGCCAGCAGCTTAAACGGACAGTTTAATTCACCCCTCCACTTT | CASSLNGQFNSPLHF
. | TRBD1 | TRBJ1-2 | TRBV4-1 | TGCGCCAGCAGCCAGACAGGGGCATTTAACTATGGCTACACCTTC | CASSQTGAFNYGYTF
. | . | TRBJ2-3 | TRBV2 | TGTGCCAGCCTAGCTGAAAGCACAGATACGCAGTATTTT | CASLAESTDTQYF
. | TRBD2 | TRBJ2-7 | TRBV27 | TGTGCCAGCAGTTTTGGGACTAGCGGGACCTACGAGCAGTACTTC | CASSFGTSGTYEQYF
. | TRBD2 | TRBJ2-1 | TRBV5-1 | TGCGCCAGCAGCTTAACCGGACTAGCGGGAGTCCAGCGCTCCTACAATGAGCAGTTCTTC | CASSLTGLAGVQRSYNEQFF
. | . | TRBJ2-1 | TRBV6-4 | TGTGCCAGCAGCCGTGGGGGCTCCTACAATGAGCAGTTCTTC | CASSRGGSYNEQFF
. | . | TRBJ1-5 | TRBV30 | TGTGCCTGGAGCGTGGGGAGGGTGAACAATCAGCCCCAGCATTTT | CAWSVGRVNNQPQHF
. | . | TRBJ1-1 | TRBV7-9 | TGTGCCAGCAGCTTAGAACAGCCAAACACTGAAGCTTTCTTT | CASSLEQPNTEAFF
. | . | TRBJ2-7 | TRBV29-1 | TGCAGCGCCAGGGGGCATAGCGGGAAGGGCGAGCAGTACTTC | CSARGHSGKGEQYF
. | TRBD2 | TRBJ2-7 | TRBV5-1 | TGCGCCAGCAGCTTGGTTTCCGGCGGGAGGGGATACGAGCAGTACTTC | CASSLVSGGRGYEQYF
. | . | TRBJ1-5 | TRBV21-1 | TGTGCCAGCAGCAAGACCCCCCCCGGAACAGGGGGATCTAGCAATCAGCCCCAGCATTTT | CASSKTPPGTGGSSNQPQHF
. | TRBD2 | TRBJ2-3 | TRBV5-1 | TGCGCCAGCAGCTTACGCCCACTAGCGGGAGTGGTAGATACGCAGTATTTT | CASSLRPLAGVVDTQYF
. | TRBD1 | TRBJ1-2 | TRBV7-9 | TGTGCCAGCAGCCCGGGACAGGGCAATGGCTACACCTTC | CASSPGQGNGYTF
. | TRBD1 | TRBJ1-2 | TRBV6-5 | TGTGCCAGCAAACCGGACAGGGCGAACTATGGCTACACCTTC | CASKPDRANYGYTF
. | TRBD2 | TRBJ2-1 | TRBV6-5 | TGTGCCAGCAGTCCCCGGGGGGCCTACAATGAGCAGTTCTTC | CASSPRGAYNEQFF
. | . | TRBJ1-1 | TRBV18 | TGTGCCAGCTCACGGGGGTCCGGGAACACTGAAGCTTTCTTT | CASSRGSGNTEAFF
once | . | TRBJ2-1 | TRBV2 | TGTGCCCTCGGTAATGAGCAGTTCTTC | CALGNEQFF
once | TRBD2 | TRBJ2-1 | TRBV5-3 | TGTGCCGGTAGCGGGGGCGAATACAATGAGCAGTTCTTC | CAGSGGEYNEQFF
. | . | TRBJ2-5 | TRBV7-9 | TGTGCCAGCAGCCAAGAGACCCAGTACTTC | CASSQETQYF
. | TRBD2 | TRBJ2-2 | TRBV7-3 | TGTGCCAGCAGCTTACTGGCTAGCGGGAGCTCCGGGGAGCTGTTTTTT | CASSLLASGSSGELFF
. | . | TRBJ1-1 | TRBV9 | TGTGCCAGCAGCCCCCTCCCGGGCAGGGGCGACACTGAAGCTTTCTTT | CASSPLPGRGDTEAFF
. | TRBD1 | TRBJ2-3 | TRBV5-1 | TGCGCCAGCAGCTTAGGGGGACAGGGTTCAGATACGCAGTATTTT | CASSLGGQGSDTQYF
. | . | TRBJ2-5 | TRBV9 | TGTGCCAGCAGCGTACCCGGCAGCCAAGAGACCCAGTACTTC | CASSVPGSQETQYF
. | TRBD1 | TRBJ2-1 | TRBV7-2 | TGTGCCAGCACCCCGGGACAGTATCATGAGCAGTTCTTC | CASTPGQYHEQFF
. | TRBD1 | TRBJ1-6 | TRBV27 | TGTGCCAGCAGTTTGGGGACAGACAATTCACCCCTCCACTTT | CASSLGTDNSPLHF
. | TRBD2 | TRBJ2-1 | TRBV4-1 | TGCGCCAGCAGCCAAGATGGGTTTAGCGGGCACAATGAGCAGTTCTTC | CASSQDGFSGHNEQFF
. | . | TRBJ1-1 | TRBV5-1 | TGCGCCAGCAGCCGGAGCGGGGCAGTTGAAGCTTTCTTT | CASSRSGAVEAFF
. | . | TRBJ2-7 | TRBV5-1 | TGCGCCAGCAGCTTGGGGTACGAGCAGTACTTC | CASSLGYEQYF
. | TRBD2 | TRBJ2-3 | TRBV6-5 | TGTGCCACCCGATCTAGCGGGGGGGCAGATACGCAGTATTTT | CATRSSGGADTQYF
. | TRBD1 | TRBJ1-2 | TRBV7-9 | TGTGCCAGCAGCTCTCTGACAGGGGCCAACTATGGCTACACCTTC | CASSSLTGANYGYTF